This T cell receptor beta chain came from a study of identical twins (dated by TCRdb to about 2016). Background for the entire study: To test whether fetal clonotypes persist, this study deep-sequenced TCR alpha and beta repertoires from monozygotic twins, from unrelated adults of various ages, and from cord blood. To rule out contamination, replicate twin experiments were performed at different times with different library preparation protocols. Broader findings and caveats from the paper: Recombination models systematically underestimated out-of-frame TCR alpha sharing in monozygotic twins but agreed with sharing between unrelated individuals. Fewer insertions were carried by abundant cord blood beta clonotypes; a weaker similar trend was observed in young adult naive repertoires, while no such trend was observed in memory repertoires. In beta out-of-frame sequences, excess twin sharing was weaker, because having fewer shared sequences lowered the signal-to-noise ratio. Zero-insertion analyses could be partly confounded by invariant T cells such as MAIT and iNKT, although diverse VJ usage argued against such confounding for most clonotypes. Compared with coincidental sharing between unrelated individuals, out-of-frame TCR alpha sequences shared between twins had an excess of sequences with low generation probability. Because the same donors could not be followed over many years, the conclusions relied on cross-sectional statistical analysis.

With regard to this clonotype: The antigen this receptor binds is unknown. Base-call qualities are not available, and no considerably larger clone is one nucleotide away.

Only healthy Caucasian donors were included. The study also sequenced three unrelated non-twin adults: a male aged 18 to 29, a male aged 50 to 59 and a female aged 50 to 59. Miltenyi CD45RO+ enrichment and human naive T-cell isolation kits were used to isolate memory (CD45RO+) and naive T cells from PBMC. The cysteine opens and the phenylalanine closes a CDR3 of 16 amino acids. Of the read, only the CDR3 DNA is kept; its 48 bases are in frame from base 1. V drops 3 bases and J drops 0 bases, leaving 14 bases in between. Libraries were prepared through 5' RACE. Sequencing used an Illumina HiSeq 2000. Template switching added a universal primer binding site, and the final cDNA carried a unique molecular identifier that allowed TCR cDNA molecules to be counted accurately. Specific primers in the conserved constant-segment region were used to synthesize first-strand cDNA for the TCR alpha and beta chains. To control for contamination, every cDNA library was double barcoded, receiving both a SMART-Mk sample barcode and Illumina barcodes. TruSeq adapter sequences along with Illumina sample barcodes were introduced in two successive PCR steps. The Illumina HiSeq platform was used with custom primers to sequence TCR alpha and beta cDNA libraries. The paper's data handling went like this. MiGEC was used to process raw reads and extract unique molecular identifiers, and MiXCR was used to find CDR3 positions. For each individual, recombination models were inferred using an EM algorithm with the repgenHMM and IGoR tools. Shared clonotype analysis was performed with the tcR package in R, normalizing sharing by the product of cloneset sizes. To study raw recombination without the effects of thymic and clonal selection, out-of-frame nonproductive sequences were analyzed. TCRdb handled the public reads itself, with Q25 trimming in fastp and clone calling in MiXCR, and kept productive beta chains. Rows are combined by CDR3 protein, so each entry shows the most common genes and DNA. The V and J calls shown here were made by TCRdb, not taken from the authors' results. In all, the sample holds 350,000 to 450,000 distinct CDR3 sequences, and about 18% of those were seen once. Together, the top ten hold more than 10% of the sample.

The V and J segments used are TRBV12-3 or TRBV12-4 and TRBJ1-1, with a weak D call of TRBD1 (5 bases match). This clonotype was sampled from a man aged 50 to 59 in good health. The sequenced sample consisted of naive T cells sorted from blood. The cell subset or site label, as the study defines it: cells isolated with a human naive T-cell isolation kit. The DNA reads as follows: TGTGCCAGCAGTTTTGCATACAGGCGCCTGAACACTGAAGCTTTCTTT. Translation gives CASSFAYRRLNTEAFF.